This T cell receptor beta chain derives from a study of cytomegalovirus exposure and HLA in healthy donors. Germline V lookup: CDR1 SNHLY, CDR2 FYNNEI. Trimming removed 2 bases from V and 5 bases from J, with 7 bases in between. The CDR3 has 13 amino acids. Study-level points and caveats: Diagnosis of cytomegalovirus status made by the classifier reportedly showed high specificity and sensitivity. Researchers catalogued under 200 TCR beta chains as cytomegalovirus-associated. Association of a missense DCLRE1C variant with TCR beta V- and J-gene trimming was reported in a later analysis.

A multiplex PCR was run with 60 Vbeta primers and 13 Jbeta primers. The data were produced by immunoSEQ multiplex PCR, yet TCRdb's version contains in-frame clones alone and is incomplete. The sample includes 200,000 or so clones, approximately 83% of them seen just once. This clone has just one count. Its antigen is not identified. Sample: PBMCs. The TCR was taken from a boy younger than 10 in good health and CMV-seronegative. The chain has TRBV2 and TRBJ2-1; unclear D gene. This CDR3 reads CASSERGNNEQFF. The CDR3 bases are TGTGCCAGCAGTGAAAGAGGTAACAATGAGCAGTTCTTC.